Shown below are 32 T cell receptor beta chains from a single sample sequenced in a study of Ad26.COV2.S vaccination and SARS-CoV-2 variants. Treatment of the sample: some 20 received Ad26.COV2.S at low or high dose, single or two shots; about 5 received placebo; per-sample allocation not given. Samples analyzed were those drawn on day 63 after the first vaccine or placebo injection. The protocol was immunoSEQ multiplex PCR, while the TCRdb copy is restricted to in-frame clones and leaves out a portion. Of about 430,000 clones in the sample, around nine tenths were seen once. Sequenced here: peripheral blood, sampled in a trial of Ad26.COV2.S vaccine versus placebo. The receptors here all came from a person aged 18 to 59 who received the Ad26.COV2.S COVID-19 vaccine or a placebo.

V and J are TRBV7-6 and TRBJ2-1; D perhaps matches TRBD2 (6 bases). The CDR3 is made up of 15 amino acids. Germline V gives CDR1 SGHVS, CDR2 FNYEAQ. The ends were cut back, 8 bases at V and 0 bases at J, with 14 bases in the middle. The CDR3 nucleotides are TGTGCCAGCTCGGATAGCGGATTCTCCTACAATGAGCAGTTCTTC. Its protein product is CASSDSGFSYNEQFF.

The chain couples TRBV5-6 to TRBJ1-1, with D possibly matching TRBD1 (5 bases). V was clipped by 5 bases and J by 1 base, with 9 bases between them. Germline loops: CDR1 SGHDT, CDR2 YYEEEE. The CDR3 runs 13 residues. The CDR3, as DNA: TGTGCCAGCAGGGGGACCAGGAACACTGAAGCTTTCTTT. As protein: CASRGTRNTEAFF.

The chain is built from TRBV3-1 (or the pseudogene TRBV3-2) and TRBJ2-7; D not certain. CDR1 and CDR2 (germline): LGHDT, YNNKEL (reference sequence). This CDR3 spans 12 amino acids. V was cut by 1 base and J by 5 bases, with 6 bases left in between. Here the CDR3 DNA reads TGTGCCAGCAGCCAAGTCCCCCACGAGCAGTACTTC. Translated, it gives CASSQVPHEQYF.

The chain recombines TRBV7-9 with TRBJ2-1; tentative D call: TRBD2 (5 bases). Germline V gives CDR1 SEHNR, CDR2 FQNEAQ (reference sequence). V was trimmed by 1 base and J by 8 bases, leaving 9 bases between them. The CDR3 sequence is 13 residues long. CDR3 in amino acids: CASSLERTDEQFF. The CDR3 DNA sequence: TGTGCCAGCAGCTTAGAGCGGACGGATGAGCAGTTCTTC.

This clone has just a few counts. V gene TRBV7-9 combines with J gene TRBJ1-1; perhaps TRBD1 as D (6 bases). The CDR3 consists of 16 residues. V lost 3 bases to trimming and J lost 5 bases, with 19 bases between them. Germline CDR1 is SEHNR and CDR2 is FQNEAQ (reference sequence). CDR3 in DNA: TGTGCCAGCAGCTTCTCAGGGGACCAGGGACCTACTGAAGCTTTCTTT. Translated: CASSFSGDQGPTEAFF.

V and J are TRBV4-3 and TRBJ2-1; a possible D gene is TRBD1 (7 bases). Deletions cut 2 bases from V and 8 bases from J, with 22 bases between. Germline V lookup: CDR1 LGHNA, CDR2 YSLEER. The CDR3 consists of 17 residues. The CDR3 loop is CASSQPSRQGGFDEQFF. The CDR3 coding sequence is TGCGCCAGCAGCCAACCTTCCCGACAGGGAGGCTTTGATGAGCAGTTCTTC.

The chain couples TRBV6-5 to TRBJ2-3, with unresolved D. V was pared by 0 bases and J by 1 base, with 8 bases between. Germline V lookup: CDR1 MNHEY, CDR2 SVGAGI. There are 15 residues in the CDR3. CDR3 nucleotides: TGTGCCAGCAGTTACTCTAGCACAGGCACAGATACGCAGTATTTT. This encodes CASSYSSTGTDTQYF.

This chain joins TRBV7-6 and TRBJ2-7; 10 bases are a match to TRBD1. This CDR3 spans 15 amino acids. Germline trimming cut 1 base from V and 5 bases from J; bases unmatched to any gene: 5. Germline V gene lookup returns CDR1 SGHVS and CDR2 FNYEAQ. This chain's CDR3 is CASSLGGTGVDEQYF. The CDR3 region has the DNA TGTGCCAGCAGCTTAGGCGGGACAGGGGTTGACGAGCAGTACTTC.

This chain's CDR3 is CASSLAQVNTEAFF. In DNA form, the CDR3 reads TGCGCCAGCAGCTTGGCGCAGGTCAACACTGAAGCTTTCTTT. The chain is built from TRBV5-1 and TRBJ1-1, with D unresolved. Trimming pared 0 bases from V and 2 bases from J, leaving 8 bases between. The CDR3 is 14 amino acids. Germline values: CDR1 SGHRS, CDR2 YFSETQ.

V gene TRBV3-1 (or the pseudogene TRBV3-2) combines with J gene TRBJ1-2, with TRBD1 as a possible D gene (6 bases). CDR3 length equals 15 residues. The germline V and J ends were trimmed by 3 bases and 7 bases, with 18 bases remaining between them. Per germline, CDR1 LGHDT and CDR2 YNNKEL (reference sequence). CDR3 sequence: CASSHQLGGLVGYTF. The CDR3 DNA reads as TGTGCCAGCAGCCACCAATTGGGGGGGCTTGTTGGCTACACCTTC.

The V call is TRBV4-3, the J call TRBJ2-7, with 13 bases matching TRBD2. The CDR3 sequence is 15 residues long. The V segment lost 3 bases and the J segment 3 bases; nucleotides outside the gene matches: 2. Germline V lookup: CDR1 LGHNA, CDR2 YSLEER. The CDR3 sequence is CASSHGLAGDYEQYF. The CDR3 region has the DNA TGCGCCAGCAGCCATGGACTAGCGGGAGACTACGAGCAGTACTTC.

V gene TRBV15 combines with J gene TRBJ2-1, with 9 bases aligning to TRBD1. Germline V gene sequence: CDR1 LNHNV, CDR2 YYDKDF (reference sequence). Germline trimming cut 6 bases from V and 8 bases from J; bases unmatched to any gene: 17. This CDR3 has 17 amino acids. CDR3 nucleotide sequence: TGTGCCACCAGTCTTGAGTCCGGGACAGGGCCTTACGATGAGCAGTTCTTC. Residues: CATSLESGTGPYDEQFF. The entire variable domain, with the rest obtained from reference TRBV15 and TRBJ2-1, is as follows: DAMVIQNPRYQVTQFGKPVTLSCSQTLNHNVMYWYQQKSSQAPKLLFHYYDKDFNNEADTPDNFQSRRPNTSFCFLDIRSPGLGDTAMYLCATSLESGTGPYDEQFFGPGTRLTVL.

This sequence joins TRBV7-2 and TRBJ2-1; D gene ambiguous. V lost 2 bases and J lost 6, with 14 bases in between. Germline V lookup: CDR1 SGHTA, CDR2 FQGNSA. This CDR3 comprises 15 residues. The CDR3 sequence is CASSLLGLWGNEQFF. CDR3 in DNA: TGTGCCAGCAGCTTATTGGGTCTGTGGGGCAATGAGCAGTTCTTC.

The table lists this clone with a count of one. The rearrangement joins TRBV6-2 or TRBV6-3 to TRBJ2-1; 13 nucleotides agree with TRBD2. The CDR3 consists of 16 residues. Germline-derived CDR1 and CDR2 are MNHEY and SVGEGT. V lost 4 bases, J lost 5 bases, and 5 bases stayed unmatched. The CDR3 region has the DNA TGTGCCAGCAGTTGGACTAGCGGGAGAGAGGACAATGAGCAGTTCTTC. Its protein product is CASSWTSGREDNEQFF.

CDR3 DNA: TGTGCCAGCAGCTCTAACAGGAGACGAGGGGGCTACACCTTC. As protein: CASSSNRRRGGYTF. The V gene is TRBV7-6, the J gene TRBJ1-2; D is perhaps TRBD1 (5 bases). V was shortened by 4 bases and J by 8 bases, with 17 bases between the two germline ends. The CDR3 length is 14 residues. Germline V lookup: CDR1 SGHVS, CDR2 FNYEAQ.

This chain connects TRBV30 to TRBJ2-2; D is unresolved. With 0 bases removed from V and 1 base from J, the gap between germline ends came to 6 bases. This CDR3 has 14 residues. Germline loops: CDR1 GTSNPN, CDR2 SVGIG (reference sequence). The CDR3 coding sequence is TGTGCCTGGAGTGTACCCGGGAACACCGGGGAGCTGTTTTTT. This codes for CAWSVPGNTGELFF.

The V call is TRBV7-8, the J call TRBJ2-7; D not resolved. Germline V gene lookup returns CDR1 SGHVS and CDR2 FQNEAQ. Trimming removed 0 bases from V and 2 bases from J, with 11 bases in between. The CDR3 extends over 15 amino acids. In nucleotides, the CDR3 is TGTGCCAGCAGCTTAGCGCCTCTAAAAACCTACGAGCAGTACTTC. It yields the protein CASSLAPLKTYEQYF.

This chain connects TRBV29-1 to TRBJ1-1; D gene unclear. Trimming took off 3 bases at V and 0 bases at J, with 5 bases between the two ends. This CDR3 spans 12 amino acids. Per germline, CDR1 SQVTM and CDR2 ANQGSEA. CDR3 sequence: CSVELLNTEAFF. CDR3 in DNA: TGCAGCGTTGAGTTGTTGAACACTGAAGCTTTCTTT.

V is TRBV12-3 or TRBV12-4 and J is TRBJ1-1; unclear D gene. V lost 3 bases and J lost 0, with 5 bases in between. The CDR3 has 13 residues. CDR3 sequence: CASSFSLNTEAFF. CDR3 nucleotide sequence: TGTGCCAGCAGTTTTTCACTGAACACTGAAGCTTTCTTT.

This clone was seen just once. The chain carries TRBV11-2 and TRBJ2-1; 8 bases are a match to TRBD2. With 3 bases clipped from V and 0 bases from J, the junction kept 10 bases outside the gene matches. The germline CDR1 and CDR2 sequences are SGHAT and FQNNGV. The CDR3 length is 18 residues. The CDR3 sequence: CASSFPVTGGPSYNEQFF. Here the CDR3 DNA reads TGTGCCAGCAGCTTTCCGGTAACGGGAGGGCCCTCCTACAATGAGCAGTTCTTC.

This sequence joins TRBV4-1 and TRBJ2-3; D not certain. V was cut by 1 base and J by 1 base, with 6 bases left in between. The CDR3 covers 14 residues. CDR1 is MGHRA, CDR2 YSYEKL, per germline. Here the CDR3 reads CASSQARGTDTQYF. The CDR3 coding sequence is TGCGCCAGCAGCCAAGCTCGGGGCACAGATACGCAGTATTTT.

The chain uses TRBV27 and TRBJ1-2; TRBD1 is a possible D gene (6 bases). CDR3 length equals 16 residues. The V end was cut by 4 bases, the J end by 1 base, with 16 bases between. Germline CDR1 MNHEY, CDR2 SMNVEV (reference sequence). The CDR3 loop is CASSYRLGRGNYGYTF. The CDR3 DNA reads as TGTGCCAGCAGTTACCGACTTGGCAGGGGTAACTATGGCTACACCTTC.

The chain recombines TRBV12-5 with TRBJ2-1; no definite D call. CDR1 LGHNT and CDR2 FRNRAP come from the germline V gene. Trimming took 0 bases from V and 0 from J, leaving 15 bases between them. The CDR3 covers 18 residues. In DNA form, the CDR3 reads TGTGCTAGTGGTTTGGTCTCAACCGGGTATAGCTCCTACAATGAGCAGTTCTTC. Amino acids: CASGLVSTGYSSYNEQFF.

The genes are TRBV7-9 and TRBJ2-5; 8 nucleotides line up with TRBD1. The CDR3 is made up of 12 amino acids. Germline values: CDR1 SEHNR, CDR2 FQNEAQ (reference sequence). Germline trimming cut 6 bases from V and 5 bases from J; bases unmatched to any gene: 2. The DNA for the CDR3 is TGTGCCAGCAGAAACAGGGGGGAGACCCAGTACTTC. This encodes CASRNRGETQYF.

This chain uses TRBV4-3 with TRBJ1-1, with D hard to call. The CDR3 is made up of 16 amino acids. Germline lookup yields CDR1 LGHNA and CDR2 YSLEER. Trimming removed 1 base from V and 0 bases from J, with 12 bases in between. The CDR3 DNA is TGCGCCAGCAGCCAAGGAAAGGGTAACGTGAACACTGAAGCTTTCTTT. Its protein product is CASSQGKGNVNTEAFF.

This clone came up once. CDR3 loop: CASSHSGRGNTGELFF. Written as DNA, the CDR3 is TGTGCCAGCAGCCACTCCGGGCGGGGGAACACCGGGGAGCTGTTTTTT. The chain employs TRBV6-2 or TRBV6-3 and TRBJ2-2; D is possibly TRBD2 (6 bases). The CDR3 is 16 amino acids. Trimming removed 6 bases from V and 1 base from J, with 15 bases in between. CDR1 and CDR2 from the germline V gene are MNHEY and SVGEGT.

V is TRBV7-9 and J is TRBJ1-2, with D tentatively TRBD1 (6 bases). Between the trimmed V and J ends, which lost 3 bases and 4 bases, there was a span of 9 bases. The CDR3 covers 13 residues. Germline V gene sequence: CDR1 SEHNR, CDR2 FQNEAQ (reference sequence). CDR3 residues: CASSFDRTYGYTF. CDR3 nucleotide sequence: TGTGCCAGCAGCTTTGACAGGACCTATGGCTACACCTTC.

This rearrangement joins TRBV7-9 to TRBJ2-7, with D perhaps TRBD2 (6 bases). Germline CDR1 SEHNR, CDR2 FQNEAQ (reference sequence). V was clipped by 5 bases and J by 2 bases, with 16 bases between them. The CDR3 loop spans 15 amino acids. The CDR3 loop reads CASSPRDLTTYEQYF. The DNA for the CDR3 is TGTGCCAGCAGCCCCCGGGACTTAACGACCTACGAGCAGTACTTC.

This clone was seen only once. V is TRBV12-3 or TRBV12-4 and J is TRBJ2-1; D is ambiguous. This CDR3 has 13 amino acids. The ends were cut back, 3 bases at V and 4 bases at J, with 7 bases in the middle. CDR3 region: CASSFLSYNEQFF. The CDR3 nucleotides read TGTGCCAGCAGTTTTCTGTCATACAATGAGCAGTTCTTC.

This clone was seen a single time. The chain is built from TRBV12-3 or TRBV12-4 and TRBJ1-2, with 7 nucleotides matching TRBD1. Trimming took 3 bases from V and 3 from J; bases not matched to a gene: 1. This CDR3 has 13 amino acids. The CDR3 region has the DNA TGTGCCAGCAGTTTCGACAGGGACTATGGCTACACCTTC. Its protein product is CASSFDRDYGYTF.

This chain uses TRBV19 with TRBJ2-3; unclear D gene. V was shortened by 6 bases and J by 0 bases, with 7 bases between the two germline ends. The CDR3 spans 13 residues. Germline loops: CDR1 LNHDA, CDR2 SQIVND (reference sequence). The CDR3: CASSRLSTDTQYF. The DNA of the CDR3 is TGTGCCAGTAGCCGACTGAGCACAGATACGCAGTATTTT.

The chain carries TRBV28 and TRBJ1-5; no clear D. The germline V gene has CDR1 MDHEN and CDR2 SYDVKM. This CDR3 comprises 14 residues. V gave up 4 bases and J gave up 1 base, with 8 bases separating them. CDR3 in amino acids: CASSSIDSNQPQHF. Here the CDR3 DNA reads TGTGCCAGCAGTTCCATTGACAGCAATCAGCCCCAGCATTTT.